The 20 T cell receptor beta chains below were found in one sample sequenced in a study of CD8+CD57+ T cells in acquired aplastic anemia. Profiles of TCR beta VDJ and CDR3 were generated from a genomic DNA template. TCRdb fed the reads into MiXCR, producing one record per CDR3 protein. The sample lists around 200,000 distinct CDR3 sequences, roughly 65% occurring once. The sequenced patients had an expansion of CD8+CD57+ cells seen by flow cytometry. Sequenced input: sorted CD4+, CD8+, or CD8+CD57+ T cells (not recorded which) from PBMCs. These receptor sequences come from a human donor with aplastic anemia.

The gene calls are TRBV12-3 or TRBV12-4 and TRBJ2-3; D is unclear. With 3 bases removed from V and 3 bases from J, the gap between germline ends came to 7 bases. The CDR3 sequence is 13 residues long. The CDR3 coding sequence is TGTGCCAGCAGTTTCCCCGGGACAGATACGCAGTATTTT. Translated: CASSFPGTDTQYF.

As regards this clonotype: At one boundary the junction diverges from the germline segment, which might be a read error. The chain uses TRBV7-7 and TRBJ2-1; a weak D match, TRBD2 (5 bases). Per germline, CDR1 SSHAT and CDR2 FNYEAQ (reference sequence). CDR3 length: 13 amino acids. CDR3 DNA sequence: TGTGCTAGCAGCAAACGACACGGGGATGAGCAGTTCTTC. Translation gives CASSKRHGDEQFF.

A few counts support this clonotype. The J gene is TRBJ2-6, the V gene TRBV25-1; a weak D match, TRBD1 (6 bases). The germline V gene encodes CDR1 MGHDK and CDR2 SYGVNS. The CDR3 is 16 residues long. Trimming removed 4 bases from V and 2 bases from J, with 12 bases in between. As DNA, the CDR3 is TGTGCCAGCAGTGTAATAACAGGGACTGGGGCCAACGTCCTGACTTTC. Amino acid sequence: CASSVITGTGANVLTF.

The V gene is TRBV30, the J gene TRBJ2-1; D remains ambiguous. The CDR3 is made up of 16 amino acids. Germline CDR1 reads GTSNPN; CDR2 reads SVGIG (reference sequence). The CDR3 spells CALGRIDARLRNEQFF. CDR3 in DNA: TGTGCTTTAGGTAGGATAGACGCCCGCTTAAGGAATGAGCAGTTCTTC.

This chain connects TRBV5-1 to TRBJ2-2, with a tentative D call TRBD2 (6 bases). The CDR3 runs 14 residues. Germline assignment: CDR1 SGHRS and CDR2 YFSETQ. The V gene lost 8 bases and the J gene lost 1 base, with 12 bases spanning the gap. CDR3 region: CASFPGGNTGELFF. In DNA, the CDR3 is TGCGCCAGTTTCCCCGGGGGGAACACCGGGGAGCTGTTTTTT.

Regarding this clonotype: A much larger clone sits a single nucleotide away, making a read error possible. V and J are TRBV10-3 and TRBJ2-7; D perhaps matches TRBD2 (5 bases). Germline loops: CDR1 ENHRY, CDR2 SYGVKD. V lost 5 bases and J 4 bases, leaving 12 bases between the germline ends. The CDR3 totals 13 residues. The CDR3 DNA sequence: TGTGCCATCAGTTCCGGGATAGAGTACGAGCAGTACTTC. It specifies CAISSGIEYEQYF.

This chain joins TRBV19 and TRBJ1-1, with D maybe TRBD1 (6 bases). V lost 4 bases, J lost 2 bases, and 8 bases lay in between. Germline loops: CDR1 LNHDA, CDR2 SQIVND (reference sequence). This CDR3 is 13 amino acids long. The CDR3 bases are TGTGCCAGTAGTAAGGACAGTAACACTGAAGCTTTCTTT. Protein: CASSKDSNTEAFF.

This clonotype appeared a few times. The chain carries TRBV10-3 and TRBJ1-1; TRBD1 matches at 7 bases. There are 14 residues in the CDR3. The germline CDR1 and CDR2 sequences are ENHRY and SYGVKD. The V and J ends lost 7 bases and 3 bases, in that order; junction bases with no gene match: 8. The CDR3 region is CAITKSTGDTEAFF. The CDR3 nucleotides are TGTGCCATCACGAAATCAACAGGGGACACTGAAGCTTTCTTT.

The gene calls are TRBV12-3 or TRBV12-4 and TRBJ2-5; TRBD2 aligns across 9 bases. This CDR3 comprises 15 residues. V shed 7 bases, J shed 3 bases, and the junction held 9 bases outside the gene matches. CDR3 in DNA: TGTGCCAGCAACAACCCGGGACTAGCAGAAGAGACCCAGTACTTC. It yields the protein CASNNPGLAEETQYF.

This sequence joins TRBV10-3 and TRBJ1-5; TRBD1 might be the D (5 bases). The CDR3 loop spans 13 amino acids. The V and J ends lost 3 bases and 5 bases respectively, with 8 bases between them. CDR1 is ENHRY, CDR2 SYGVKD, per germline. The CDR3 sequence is CAISDGADQPQHF. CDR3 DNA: TGTGCCATCAGTGACGGGGCGGATCAGCCCCAGCATTTT.

CDR3 in DNA: TGTGCCAGTAGTACAACAGGGGGCGGAAAGTATTTT. It specifies CASSTTGGGKYF. The rearrangement joins TRBV19 to TRBJ2-3; TRBD1 matches 9 bases. Germline V gene sequence: CDR1 LNHDA, CDR2 SQIVND (reference sequence). The trim removed 4 bases at V and 13 bases at J, leaving 6 bases unmatched. This CDR3 is 12 amino acids long.

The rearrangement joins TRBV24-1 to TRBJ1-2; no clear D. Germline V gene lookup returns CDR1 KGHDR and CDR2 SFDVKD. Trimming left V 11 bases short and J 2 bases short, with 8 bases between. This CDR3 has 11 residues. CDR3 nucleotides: TGTGCCAGCACGGGGAACTATGGCTACACCTTC. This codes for CASTGNYGYTF.

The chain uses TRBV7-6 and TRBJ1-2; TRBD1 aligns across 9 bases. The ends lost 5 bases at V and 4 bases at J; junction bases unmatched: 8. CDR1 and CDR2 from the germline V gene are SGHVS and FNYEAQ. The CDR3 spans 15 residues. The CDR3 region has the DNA TGTGCCAGCAGCCGAGGGACAGGGCGGGGCTATGGCTACACCTTC. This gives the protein CASSRGTGRGYGYTF.

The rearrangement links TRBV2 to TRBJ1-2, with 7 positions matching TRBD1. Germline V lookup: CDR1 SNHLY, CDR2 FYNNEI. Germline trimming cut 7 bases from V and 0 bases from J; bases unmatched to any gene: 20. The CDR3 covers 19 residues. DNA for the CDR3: TGTGCCAGCAAGGACAGGCTTCAGCCCAGATTATCTACTAACTATGGCTACACCTTC. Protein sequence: CASKDRLQPRLSTNYGYTF.

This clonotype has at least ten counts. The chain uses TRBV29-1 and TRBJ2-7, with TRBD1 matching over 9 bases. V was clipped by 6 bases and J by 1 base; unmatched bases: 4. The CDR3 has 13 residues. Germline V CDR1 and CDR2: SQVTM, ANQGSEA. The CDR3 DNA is TGCAGCGTCCGGACAGGGGAGTCCTACGAGCAGTACTTC. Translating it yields CSVRTGESYEQYF.

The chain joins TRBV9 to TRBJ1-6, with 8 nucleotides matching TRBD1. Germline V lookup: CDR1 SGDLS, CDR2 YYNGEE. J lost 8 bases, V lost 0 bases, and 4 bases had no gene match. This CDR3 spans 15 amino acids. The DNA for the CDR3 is TGTGCCAGCAGCGTAGTGACAGGGGAGTATTCACCCCTCCACTTT. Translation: CASSVVTGEYSPLHF.

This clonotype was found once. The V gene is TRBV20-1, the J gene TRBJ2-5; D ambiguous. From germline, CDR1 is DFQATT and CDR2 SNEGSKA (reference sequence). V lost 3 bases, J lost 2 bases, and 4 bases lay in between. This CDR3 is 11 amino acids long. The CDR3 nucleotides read TGCAGTGCTAGCCTTCAAGAGACCCAGTACTTC. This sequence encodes CSASLQETQYF.

CDR3: CASSFYEGPGYEQYF. Written as DNA, the CDR3 is TGTGCCAGCAGCTTTTACGAGGGTCCCGGCTACGAGCAGTACTTC. The gene calls are TRBV7-9 and TRBJ2-7; weak D call: TRBD2 (5 bases). Germline V gene sequence: CDR1 SEHNR, CDR2 FQNEAQ (reference sequence). The V and J ends lost 3 bases and 3 bases respectively, with 15 bases between them. There are 15 residues in the CDR3.

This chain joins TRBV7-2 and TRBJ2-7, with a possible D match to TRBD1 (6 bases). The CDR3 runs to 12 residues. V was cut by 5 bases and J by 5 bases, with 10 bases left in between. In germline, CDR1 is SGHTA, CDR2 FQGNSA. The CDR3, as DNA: TGTGCCAGCAGCCAGGACAGTCACGAGCAGTACTTC. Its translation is CASSQDSHEQYF.

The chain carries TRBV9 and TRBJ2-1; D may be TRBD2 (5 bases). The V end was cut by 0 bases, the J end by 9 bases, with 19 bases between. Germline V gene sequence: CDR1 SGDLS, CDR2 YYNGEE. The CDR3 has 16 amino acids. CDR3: CASSVALLGVSGEQFF. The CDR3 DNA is TGTGCCAGCAGCGTAGCTCTACTAGGAGTATCGGGTGAGCAGTTCTTC.